These 20 T cell receptor beta chains were all obtained from the same sample, sequenced in a study of post-analysis software for immune sequencing data. Presence of unique molecular identifiers characterized the TCR beta cDNA libraries. TCRdb re-derived calls from the PCR reads in MiXCR, one entry per CDR3 protein. The sample gives approximately 460,000 distinct CDR3 sequences, approximately 45% of which show up once; roughly 12% is in the top ten. These receptors lack a known antigen. General observations from the study: When patients were compared with controls, a handful of TRBV segments were more frequent, TRBV5-6, TRBV5-1 and TRBV20-1 among them.

The sample taken for sequencing was blood. Receptors originate from a girl aged 5 to 17 with multiple sclerosis.

The chain links TRBV7-2 to TRBJ2-7; TRBD2 matches 8 bases. Germline V gene lookup returns CDR1 SGHTA and CDR2 FQGNSA. This CDR3 is built from 13 residues. V was pared by 9 bases and J by 5 bases, with 9 bases of the junction left unmatched. The CDR3 region has the DNA TGTGCCAGATTCCCGGGAGGGTTACACGAGCAGTACTTC. Translation gives CARFPGGLHEQYF.

V is TRBV4-1 and J is TRBJ1-1; 9 positions match TRBD1. This CDR3 is built from 15 residues. Germline-derived CDR1 and CDR2 are MGHRA and YSYEKL. Unmatched junction bases numbered 4, after V lost 1 base and J lost 4 bases. CDR3 nucleotides: TGCGCCAGCAGCCAAGTATGGGGACAGGGCACTGAAGCTTTCTTT. This codes for CASSQVWGQGTEAFF.

This clonotype showed up just a few times. The chain combines TRBV6-5 with TRBJ2-1, with a possible D match to TRBD2 (5 bases). The CDR3 length is 12 residues. The germline V gene has CDR1 MNHEY and CDR2 SVGAGI. V lost 10 bases to trimming and J lost 7 bases, with 14 bases between them. CDR3 sequence: CATTRPGNEQFF. In nucleotides, the CDR3 is TGTGCCACCACAAGACCGGGGAATGAGCAGTTCTTC.

This chain's CDR3 is CASSLDTTGNNEQFF. CDR3 nucleotide sequence: TGTGCCAGCAGCTTAGACACTACAGGGAACAATGAGCAGTTCTTC. The V call is TRBV7-9, the J call TRBJ2-1; the D gene is possibly TRBD1 (6 bases). This CDR3 is built from 15 residues. From germline, CDR1 is SEHNR and CDR2 FQNEAQ (reference sequence). V gave up 1 base and J gave up 5 bases, with 12 bases separating them.

J is TRBJ2-3 and V is TRBV4-2; D call uncertain. V gave up 0 bases and J gave up 1 base, with 14 bases separating them. The CDR3 contains 17 residues. From germline, CDR1 is LGHNA and CDR2 YNFKEQ. This CDR3 reads CASSQDRLNSGTDTQYF. The DNA for the CDR3 is TGTGCCAGCAGCCAAGATCGTTTGAACAGTGGCACAGATACGCAGTATTTT.

This chain links TRBV20-1 with TRBJ2-1; 7 bases fit TRBD2. Trimming took 0 bases from V and 4 from J; bases not matched to a gene: 6. Germline assignment: CDR1 DFQATT and CDR2 SNEGSKA (reference sequence). The CDR3 loop spans 15 amino acids. Here the CDR3 reads CSARDRASGYNEQFF. DNA of the CDR3: TGCAGTGCTAGAGATAGGGCTAGCGGATACAATGAGCAGTTCTTC.

This rearrangement joins TRBV11-2 to TRBJ2-5; the match to TRBD2 covers 13 bases. CDR1 is SGHAT, CDR2 FQNNGV, per germline. V lost 5 bases and J lost 5; bases outside the gene matches: 11. The CDR3 loop spans 17 amino acids. The CDR3 DNA is TGTGCCAGCAGCCCCCGGACTAGCGGGAGTGGGGGGGAGACCCAGTACTTC. Protein sequence: CASSPRTSGSGGETQYF.

V usage is TRBV20-1 and J usage is TRBJ2-5; D unclear. The V end lost 0 bases, the J end lost 2 bases, and 10 bases lay between the germline ends. Germline V gene lookup returns CDR1 DFQATT and CDR2 SNEGSKA (reference sequence). This CDR3 is built from 14 residues. The CDR3 sequence: CSARESGAQETQYF. DNA for the CDR3: TGCAGTGCTAGAGAATCCGGTGCACAAGAGACCCAGTACTTC.

This chain uses TRBV28 with TRBJ2-1; D is possibly TRBD2 (5 bases). V lost 7 bases and J 8 bases, leaving 15 bases between the germline ends. The CDR3 totals 13 residues. Germline CDR1 and CDR2: MDHEN and SYDVKM. CDR3 nucleotides: TGTGCCAGCACCGAACCCAGCGGCGATGAGCAGTTCTTC. Translation: CASTEPSGDEQFF.

The V call is TRBV20-1, the J call TRBJ2-5; maybe TRBD1 (6 bases). Germline V gene sequence: CDR1 DFQATT, CDR2 SNEGSKA (reference sequence). Trimming shortened V by 5 bases and J by 2 bases, and 21 bases separated the two germline ends. The CDR3 is 16 amino acids. In DNA, the CDR3 is TGCAGTGCTCGGGTCAACAGGGCTCCCCATCAAGAGACCCAGTACTTC. Amino acid sequence: CSARVNRAPHQETQYF.

The rearrangement joins TRBV9 to TRBJ1-1, with D possibly TRBD1 on 5 matching bases. Deletions cut 4 bases from V and 0 bases from J, with 16 bases between. CDR1 and CDR2 from the germline V gene are SGDLS and YYNGEE. The CDR3 is 16 amino acids. The DNA for the CDR3 is TGTGCCAGCAGCTCCTCAGGGCAAGTCATGAACACTGAAGCTTTCTTT. This translates into CASSSSGQVMNTEAFF.

About this clonotype: A much bigger clone sits one base away, suggesting this may be a read error. The chain carries TRBV5-6 and TRBJ2-7; 8 positions agree with TRBD2. Germline V CDR1 and CDR2: SGHDT, YYEEEE. CDR3 length equals 17 residues. With V trimmed by 0 bases and J by 7 bases, 15 bases remained unmatched. CDR3 in DNA: TGTGCCAGCAGCTTGGCCGCGGGGGGCCTGTCCTACAATGAGCAGTACTTC. Translated: CASSLAAGGLSYNEQYF.

The chain is built from TRBV7-3 and TRBJ2-6; 8 bases line up with TRBD2. This CDR3 has 17 residues. In germline, CDR1 is SGHTA, CDR2 FQGTGA. V lost 5 bases and J lost 4; bases outside the gene matches: 10. CDR3 protein: CASSPAGTRTGANVLTF. The CDR3 DNA reads TGTGCCAGCAGCCCAGCCGGGACTAGGACCGGGGCCAACGTCCTGACTTTC.

This clonotype was seen only a few times. The CDR3 nucleotides are TGCGCCAGCAGCCCGACCCAGAATGGGGCCAATGAGCAGTTCTTC. The encoded protein is CASSPTQNGANEQFF. This chain links TRBV4-1 with TRBJ2-1, with D possibly being TRBD1 (5 bases). Germline V gene sequence: CDR1 MGHRA, CDR2 YSYEKL. V lost 4 bases to trimming and J lost 6 bases, with 16 bases between them. The CDR3 extends over 15 amino acids.

The chain joins TRBV4-2 to TRBJ2-3; no definite D call. V gave up 1 base and J gave up 12 bases, with 14 bases separating them. CDR3 length: 13 amino acids. From germline, CDR1 is LGHNA and CDR2 YNFKEQ. The CDR3 here is CASSQVSENFQYF. CDR3 DNA: TGTGCCAGCAGCCAAGTATCGGAGAATTTTCAGTATTTT.

This clonotype appeared a few times. The chain joins TRBV7-3 to TRBJ1-2; a possible D gene is TRBD1 (6 bases). The CDR3 is 14 residues long. Per germline, CDR1 SGHTA and CDR2 FQGTGA. V lost 5 bases and J lost 1, with 11 bases in between. The CDR3 DNA sequence: TGTGCCAGCAGCCGCCGGACAGATAACTATGGCTACACCTTC. It is translated as CASSRRTDNYGYTF.

This chain connects TRBV5-5 to TRBJ2-3; 11 positions match TRBD1. Trimming cost V 0 bases and J 4 bases; bases outside gene matches: 7. CDR1 and CDR2 from the germline V gene are SGHKS and YYEKEE (reference sequence). The CDR3 is 17 residues long. CDR3 nucleotides: TGTGCCAGCAGCTTGGCCGGGACAGGGGGGGGGGCAGATACGCAGTATTTT. It yields the protein CASSLAGTGGGADTQYF.

V gene TRBV20-1 combines with J gene TRBJ2-2; either TRBD1 or TRBD2 may fit D (6 bases each). CDR1 is DFQATT and CDR2 is SNEGSKA in the germline V gene (reference sequence). V lost 6 bases and J lost 4, with 12 bases in between. This CDR3 contains 13 residues. The CDR3 spells CSARSGATGELFF. DNA of the CDR3: TGCAGTGCCCGATCGGGGGCCACCGGGGAGCTGTTTTTT.

This clonotype was counted many times. This chain joins TRBV29-1 and TRBJ2-7, with a possible D match to TRBD1 (6 bases). There are 16 residues in the CDR3. Germline V gene sequence: CDR1 SQVTM, CDR2 ANQGSEA. V was pared by 6 bases and J by 0 bases, with 21 bases between. The CDR3 reads CSVKSVIGQPSYEQYF. The CDR3 DNA sequence: TGCAGCGTGAAATCGGTTATAGGACAGCCCTCCTACGAGCAGTACTTC.

J is TRBJ1-1 and V is TRBV7-2, with 8 bases that match TRBD1. Germline V gene sequence: CDR1 SGHTA, CDR2 FQGNSA. V lost 2 bases and J lost 11; bases outside the gene matches: 16. The CDR3 consists of 16 residues. The CDR3 nucleotides read TGTGCCAGCAGCTTAAGTCAGTTCCAGGGGGCCTCACTGGCTTTCTTT. Protein sequence: CASSLSQFQGASLAFF.